This T cell receptor beta chain appears in the sequencing data of a study of cytomegalovirus exposure and HLA in healthy donors. Both 60 Vbeta primers and 13 Jbeta primers went into the PCR. Assay: immunoSEQ multiplex PCR; the TCRdb copy retains only in-frame clones and omits some. The repertoire consists of roughly 150,000 clones, with 80% to 85% occurring once and the leading ten covering 8.5%. The CDR3 covers 18 residues. The J segment lost 1 base and the V segment lost 3 bases, leaving 12 bases of the junction unmatched. Germline assignment: CDR1 MGHRA and CDR2 YSYEKL. Specimen: PBMCs. This chain links TRBV4-1 with TRBJ1-1, with 9 bases lining up with TRBD1. The sequence was obtained from a male donor in good health and CMV-seropositive. CDR3 amino acids: CASSHKKGTTGGNTEAFF. The DNA of the CDR3 is TGCGCCAGCAGCCACAAAAAGGGTACGACAGGGGGGAACACTGAAGCTTTCTTT.